This T cell receptor (beta chain) was identified during a study of CD8+ T cells in alopecia areata. About the research overall: Skin from roughly 6-13-month-old C3H/HeJ graft donors with spontaneous alopecia went to approximately 6-10-week-old female C3H/HeJ mice. Study outcomes and limitations: Possibly because of HLA-related factors, TCR sharing was less clear across patients than in mice.

Following extraction, RNA underwent reverse transcription to cDNA, which served as the sequencing template. Measured with immunoSEQ multiplex PCR; TCRdb has only the in-frame clones, and not every one. Observed in the sample are around 1,700 clones, none of them singletons. Cutaneous lymph nodes were pooled and cells sorted by CD4, CD8alpha, NKG2D, NKG2ACE and more. This clone was recorded a few times. Its cognate antigen is unknown. Any gene name here is a mouse gene name. The sequence was obtained from a C3H/HeJ mouse with alopecia areata. MHC haplotype of the strain: H2-k. Sequencing input: CD8+ T cells sorted from a lymph node.

The sequenced CDR3 bases are TGTGCCAGCAGTGATCGCAGCTAT. Translated: CASSDRSY. Given in full, the CDR3 is CASSDRSYEQYF. This chain links TRBV13-3 with TRBJ2-7; the D is unclear. Sequencing ends 4 residues short of the CDR3 end; the germline J gene provides the rest. The CDR3 consists of 12 residues. Looked up from germline, CDR1 is NNHDY and CDR2 is SYVADS. V was trimmed by 1 base and J by 3 bases, leaving 5 bases between them.